This T cell receptor beta chain came from a study of blood T cell repertoires in COVID-19. In the study overall: Collection of acute and convalescent COVID-19 samples took place in the United States, Italy and Spain. The cDNA or gDNA used as material had been derived from T cells, B-cell-depleted T cells, or PBMCs.

As originally analysed: How many nucleated cells were present was estimated from reference gene primer amplification. The protocol was immunoSEQ multiplex PCR, while the TCRdb copy is restricted to in-frame clones and leaves out a portion. That table furnishes V, J and clone size, whereas the DNA furnished D and trimming. Here the sample spans 140,000 to 150,000 clones, around 83% being singletons. This CDR3 is built from 16 residues. The J segment lost 4 bases and the V segment lost 1 base, leaving 10 bases of the junction unmatched. Germline V gives CDR1 SGHDT, CDR2 YYEEEE. The chain recombines TRBV5-6 with TRBJ2-7, with 8 nucleotides matching TRBD2. The origin of this receptor is a man aged 55 to 69 with active or convalescent COVID-19. Sequences were obtained from peripheral blood. The CDR3 DNA sequence: TGTGCCAGCAGCTTGTTAGCGGGACCCTTTAGATACGAGCAGTACGTC. It specifies CASSLLAGPFRYEQYV.